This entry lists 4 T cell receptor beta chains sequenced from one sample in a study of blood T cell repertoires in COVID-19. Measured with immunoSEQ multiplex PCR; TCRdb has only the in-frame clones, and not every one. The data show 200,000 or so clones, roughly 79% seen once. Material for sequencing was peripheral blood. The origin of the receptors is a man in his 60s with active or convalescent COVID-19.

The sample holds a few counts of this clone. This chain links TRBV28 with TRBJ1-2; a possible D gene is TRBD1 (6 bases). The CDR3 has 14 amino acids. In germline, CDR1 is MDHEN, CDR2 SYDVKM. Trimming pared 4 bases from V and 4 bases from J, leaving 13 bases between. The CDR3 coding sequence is TGTGCCAGCAGTTCAGGGGCGCGCCGCTATGGCTACACCTTC. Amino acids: CASSSGARRYGYTF.

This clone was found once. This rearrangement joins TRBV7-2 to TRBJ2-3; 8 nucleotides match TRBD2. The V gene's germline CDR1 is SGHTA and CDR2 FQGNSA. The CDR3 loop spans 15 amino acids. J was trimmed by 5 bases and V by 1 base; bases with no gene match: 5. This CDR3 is CASSLVLAGKDTQYF. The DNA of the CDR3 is TGTGCCAGCAGCTTAGTCCTAGCGGGTAAAGATACGCAGTATTTT.

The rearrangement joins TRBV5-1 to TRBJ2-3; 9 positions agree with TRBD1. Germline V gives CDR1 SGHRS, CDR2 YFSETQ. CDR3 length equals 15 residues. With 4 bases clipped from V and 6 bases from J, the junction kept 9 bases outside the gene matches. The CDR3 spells CASSARDREADTQYF. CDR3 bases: TGCGCCAGCAGCGCCCGGGACAGGGAAGCGGATACGCAGTATTTT.

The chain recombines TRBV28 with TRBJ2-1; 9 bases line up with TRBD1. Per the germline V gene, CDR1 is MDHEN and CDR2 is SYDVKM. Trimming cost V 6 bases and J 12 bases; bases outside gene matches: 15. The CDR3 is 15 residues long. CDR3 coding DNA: TGTGCCAGCAGCCATGGGGACAGGGCTCGCGGTCGGCAGTTCTTC. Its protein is CASSHGDRARGRQFF.